This section outlines one T cell receptor beta chain sequence together with its context. Its antigen is still unknown. The data stem from a study of cytomegalovirus exposure and HLA in healthy donors. Study observations and caveats: With later analysis, a missense DCLRE1C variant became linked to TCR beta V- and J-gene trimming. In an earlier analysis, in some 540 donors, most V segments appeared productive either ~87% or ~30% of the time.

Amplification used 60 Vbeta primers and 13 Jbeta primers. The table came from immunoSEQ multiplex PCR; TCRdb's copy has only in-frame clones and leaves some out. This table has about 150,000 clones, approximately 79% appearing once. Trimming pared 1 base from V and 0 bases from J, leaving 16 bases between. The V gene's germline CDR1 is SGDLS and CDR2 YYNGEE. The length of the CDR3 is 17 residues. J is TRBJ1-2 and V is TRBV9, with D possibly matching TRBD1 (6 bases). Sequencing input: PBMCs. The clonotype originates from a woman aged 45 to 65 in good health and CMV-seropositive. Here the CDR3 reads CASSVRAGADTNYGYTF. CDR3 DNA sequence: TGTGCCAGCAGCGTACGGGCAGGGGCCGATACTAACTATGGCTACACCTTC.